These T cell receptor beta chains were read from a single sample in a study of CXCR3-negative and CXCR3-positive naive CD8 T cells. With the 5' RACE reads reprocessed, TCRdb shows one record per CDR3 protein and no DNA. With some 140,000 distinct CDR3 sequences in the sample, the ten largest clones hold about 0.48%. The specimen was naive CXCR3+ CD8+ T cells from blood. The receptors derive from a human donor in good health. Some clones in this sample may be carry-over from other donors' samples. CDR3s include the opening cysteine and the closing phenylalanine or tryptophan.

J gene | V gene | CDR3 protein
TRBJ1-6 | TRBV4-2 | CASSQQDRGMNNSPLHF
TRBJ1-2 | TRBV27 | CASSLSARDNYGYTF
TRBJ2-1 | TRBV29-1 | CSGIGAGGPSYNEQFF
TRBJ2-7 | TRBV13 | CASSSMEWTSGYEQYF
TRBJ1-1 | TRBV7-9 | CASSLPAFGGTEAFF
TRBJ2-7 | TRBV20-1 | CSARDAGQGPLDEQYF
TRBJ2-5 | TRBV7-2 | CASSPGRETQYF
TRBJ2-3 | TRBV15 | CATSRPVDRPGTDTQYF
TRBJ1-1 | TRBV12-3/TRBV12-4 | CASSHTGDANTEAFF
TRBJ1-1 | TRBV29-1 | CSVGGSVVNTEAFF
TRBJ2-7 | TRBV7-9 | CASSPTLYEQYF
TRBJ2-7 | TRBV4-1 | CASSQVGAEQYF
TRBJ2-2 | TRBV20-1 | CSASPGTSDSGELFF
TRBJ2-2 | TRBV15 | CATSRDNWWQGPNTGELFF
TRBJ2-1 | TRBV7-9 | CASSLGVLNEQFF
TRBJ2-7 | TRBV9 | CASSPGTGRGEQYF
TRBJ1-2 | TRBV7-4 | CASSFSWYGYTF
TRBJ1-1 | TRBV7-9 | CASSRTVGDTEAFF
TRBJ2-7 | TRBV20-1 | CSATERGSYEQYF